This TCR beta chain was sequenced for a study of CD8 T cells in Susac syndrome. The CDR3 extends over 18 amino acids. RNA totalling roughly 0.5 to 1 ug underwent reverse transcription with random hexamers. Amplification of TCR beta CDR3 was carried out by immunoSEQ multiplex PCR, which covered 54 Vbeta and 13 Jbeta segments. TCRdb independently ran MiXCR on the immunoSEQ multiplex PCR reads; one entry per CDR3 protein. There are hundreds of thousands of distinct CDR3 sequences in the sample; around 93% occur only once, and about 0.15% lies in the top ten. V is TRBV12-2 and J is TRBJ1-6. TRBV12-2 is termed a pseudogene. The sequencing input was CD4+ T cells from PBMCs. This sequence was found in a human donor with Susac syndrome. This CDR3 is CASRYLKAESSYNSPLHF. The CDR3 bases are TGTGCAAGTCGCTACCTCAAGGCGGAGAGCTCCTATAATTCACCCCTCCACTTT.